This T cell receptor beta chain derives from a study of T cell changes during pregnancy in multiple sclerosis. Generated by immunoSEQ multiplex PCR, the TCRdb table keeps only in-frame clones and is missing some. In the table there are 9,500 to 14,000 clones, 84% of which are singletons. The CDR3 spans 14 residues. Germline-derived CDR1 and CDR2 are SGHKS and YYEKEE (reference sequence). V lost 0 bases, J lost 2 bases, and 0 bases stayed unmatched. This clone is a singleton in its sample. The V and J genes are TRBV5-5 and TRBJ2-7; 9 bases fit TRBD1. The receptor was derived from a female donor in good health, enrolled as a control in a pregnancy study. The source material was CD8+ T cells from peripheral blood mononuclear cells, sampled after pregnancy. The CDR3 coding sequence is TGTGCCAGCAGCTTGGACAGGGGGCCCTACGAGCAGTACTTC. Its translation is CASSLDRGPYEQYF.